This T cell receptor (beta chain) is from a study of T cells in Graves' hyperthyroidism and ophthalmopathy (dated by TCRdb to between 2019 and 2020). The study in broad terms: Peripheral blood was collected at initial diagnosis, before any treatment. TCR V-J signatures able to tell the groups apart were searched for in a discovery cohort of 100 patients, of whom over 40 had Graves' ophthalmopathy and more than 55 had stable Graves' hyperthyroidism. Whether ophthalmopathy could be predicted prospectively was tested in an independent validation cohort made up of 18 to 20 hyperthyroidism patients plus 17 patients who later progressed to ophthalmopathy. The approximately 98 discovery patients were randomly divided into training and test sets at a 7:3 ratio. The study also compared thyroid tissue and blood T-cell repertoires from five or six Graves' hyperthyroidism patients. Once sampling was done, hyperthyroidism patients were given methimazole at a starting dose of 30 mg daily, whereas ophthalmopathy patients were given high-dose intravenous methylprednisolone. The paper describes TCR Vbeta CDR3 sequencing of roughly 130 peripheral blood samples, made up of some 40 ophthalmopathy patients, approximately 73 hyperthyroidism patients and some 17 progressor patients. Overall study results and their limits: Most expanded thyroid clonotypes (frequency above 0.001) were also detected in blood, suggesting blood repertoires may reflect thyroid immune responses. No statistical method was used to set the sample size in advance, and investigators knew the group allocation. A 13 V-J signature model separated ophthalmopathy from stable hyperthyroidism, with roughly 88% sensitivity and 81% to 83% specificity in cross-validation and 80%/75% in testing. In validation, progression to ophthalmopathy was predicted by the model with 55% to 71% sensitivity and about 72% specificity, a median of roughly 6.4 months before onset.

CDR1 and CDR2 (SGHVS, FQNEAQ) derive from the germline V gene. Including the terminal cysteine and phenylalanine, the CDR3 comprises 14 residues. The DNA shown is the 42-base CDR3, in frame from base 1. V has 5 bases trimmed and J has 4 bases trimmed; junction bases matching no gene number 3. In the case of this clonotype: No cognate antigen has been identified for it. Base qualities were left out, and no much larger clone turns up one base away.

The TCR beta CDR3 regions were amplified from the RNA transcripts. A first-round RT-PCR of the TCR CDR3 used the HTBI primer set with the Qiagen OneStep RT-PCR kit. The libraries were constructed in a second round of multiplex PCR and then size-selected and purified. Paired-end sequencing of the libraries was performed with 100 bp reads on an Illumina HiSeq2000. Processing in the source paper ran as follows. SOAPnuke was used to process the raw data, with reads discarded if the reads contained adapters or uncalled bases, had a mean Phred below 15, or lacked an exact constant-primer or identifier match. High-quality paired reads were merged using COPE v1.2.5, and each unique nucleotide sequence was defined as a clonotype. MiTCR v1.1 was used to align clonotypes to the IMGT TRBV, TRBD and TRBJ reference segments. The analysis was restricted to V-J combinations with a frequency above 0.0001, which together covered approximately 99% of the repertoires. The TCS score was defined as the ratio of F50 (clonal expansion) to E x V (chaos), calculated using BLOSUM62-based TCRdist between CDR3 peptides within each V-J. Welch's t-statistics and random forest reduced approximately 520 V-J features to 13, which were used in a naive Bayes classifier (R e1071). TCRdb reanalyzed the raw reads on its own, using fastp at Q25 for trimming and MiXCR for clone calling, and kept in-frame beta chains. Records with the same CDR3 protein are collapsed into one entry carrying the most frequent genes and DNA. The authors' filters were not applied to this entry. This sample lists about 96,000 distinct CDR3 sequences; around 50% were detected once. The top ten clonotypes cover roughly a quarter of the sample.

Graves' hyperthyroidism was defined as stable when no progression to ophthalmopathy occurred over 18 months of follow-up. Hyperthyroidism patients were aged 18 to 65 years and newly diagnosed, with disease duration of less than 2 months. Patients with uncontrolled infections, other autoimmune diseases, pregnancy or lactation were excluded. Diagnoses were based on clinical symptoms, serum thyroxine and TRAb, thyroid ultrasound and orbital computed tomography. PBMCs were isolated from 10 ml of fresh peripheral blood by Ficoll-Paque density gradient centrifugation. Trizol reagent was used to extract total RNA, and RNA quality was then checked on an Agilent 2100 Bioanalyzer.

This clonotype was sampled from a woman aged 40-49 years with Graves' hyperthyroidism. The chain joins TRBV7-8 to TRBJ2-5; 11 junctional bases match TRBD1. The sequenced sample consisted of blood. The DNA is as follows: TGTGCCAGCAGCCGGACAGGGGGCGCAGAGACCCAGTACTTC. This encodes CASSRTGGAETQYF.